This T cell receptor beta chain was identified in a study of blood T cell repertoires in COVID-19. This table comes from immunoSEQ multiplex PCR, and its TCRdb copy is limited to in-frame clones, with some not included. The table shows approximately 180,000 clones, with roughly 85% occurring only once. The germline V and J ends were trimmed by 4 bases and 1 base, with 8 bases remaining between them. The CDR3 sequence is 14 residues long. Per the germline V gene, CDR1 is SGHKS and CDR2 is YYEKEE (reference sequence). The specimen was peripheral blood. The source of this sequence is a man between 60 and 70 years old with active or convalescent COVID-19. V is TRBV5-5 and J is TRBJ2-2; a weak D match, TRBD2 (6 bases). DNA of the CDR3: TGTGCCAGCAGCGTGGGAGGGAACACCGGGGAGCTGTTTTTT. This gives the protein CASSVGGNTGELFF.